Listed below are T cell receptor beta chains from one sample, sequenced in a study of technical replicates of blood from several donors. Libraries were prepared by immunoSEQ multiplex PCR; TCRdb keeps only in-frame clonotypes and omits some of them. Among under 90,000 clones listed, just under 97% were seen once. Input material: T cells isolated from PBMCs. The receptors derive from a human donor in good health. Each CDR3 is given with its conserved first and last residue. A D gene is named only where the DNA matches it firmly. Size is omitted from some rows. Given values are once, few, many or a class for expanded clones.

V gene,clone size,D gene,J gene,CDR3 DNA,CDR3 protein
TRBV10-3,NA,TRBD2,TRBJ2-1,TGTGCCATCAGTGTAATAGCGGGAGCAATTTATGAGCAGTTCTTC,CAISVIAGAIYEQFF
TRBV11-3,NA,NA,TRBJ2-7,TGTGCCAGCAGCTTAGCCGGACTGCCCTACGAGCAGTACTTC,CASSLAGLPYEQYF
TRBV5-1,NA,NA,TRBJ2-3,TGCGCCAGCAGCTTGGTAGCAGGCACAGATACGCAGTATTTT,CASSLVAGTDTQYF
TRBV6-1,NA,NA,TRBJ2-7,TGTGCCAGCAGTACGGACATGCTCTCCTACGAGCAGTACTTC,CASSTDMLSYEQYF
TRBV5-4,NA,NA,TRBJ2-3,TGTGCCAGCAGCCGTGCAGGCACCGATACGCAGTATTTT,CASSRAGTDTQYF
TRBV30,NA,NA,TRBJ1-1,TGTGCCTGGAGTGTATCAATAAGAGGCACTGAAGCTTTCTTT,CAWSVSIRGTEAFF
TRBV29-1,NA,NA,TRBJ1-1,TGCAGCGTCCAAGCGGGAGGCAACACTGAAGCTTTCTTT,CSVQAGGNTEAFF
TRBV30,NA,TRBD1,TRBJ1-2,TGTGCCTGGAGGCTACAGGGGAACTATGGCTACACCTTC,CAWRLQGNYGYTF
TRBV18,NA,TRBD1,TRBJ2-7,TGTGCCAGCTCATCGAGAGACTCCGGGACAGACGACTTC,CASSSRDSGTDDF
TRBV27,NA,NA,TRBJ2-5,TGTGCCAGCAGTTTCCGCGCGTACCAAGAGACCCAGTACTTC,CASSFRAYQETQYF
TRBV9,NA,NA,TRBJ2-7,TGTGCCAGCAGCGGCGGAGGGGTGAGCGACGAGCAGTACTTC,CASSGGGVSDEQYF
TRBV11-3,NA,TRBD2,TRBJ2-1,TGTGCCAGCAGCTTAGTCCATAGCGGGAGGGGTGACAATGAGCAGTTCTTC,CASSLVHSGRGDNEQFF
TRBV29-1,NA,NA,TRBJ1-1,TGCAGCGTTTTCTCGACTGAAGCTTTCTTT,CSVFSTEAFF
TRBV5-4,once,NA,TRBJ2-2,TGTGCCAGCAGCTTGTGGGGGGTCCGGGCCGGGGAGCTGTTTTTT,CASSLWGVRAGELFF
TRBV29-1,NA,NA,TRBJ2-2,TGCAGCGTTGAAGGGGATAGGGGAGGCACCGGGGAGCTGTTTTTT,CSVEGDRGGTGELFF
TRBV13,NA,TRBD2,TRBJ2-1,TGTGCCAGCAGCTTAGACCGGGGAGGGCCAAGAGATGAGCAGTTCTTC,CASSLDRGGPRDEQFF
TRBV7-8,NA,NA,TRBJ1-3,TGTGCCAGCAGCTTAAATTCAAGACAGCTCTCTGGAAACACCATATATTTT,CASSLNSRQLSGNTIYF
TRBV11-2,NA,NA,TRBJ2-7,TGTGCCAGCAGCTTAATCGTAGGCAGGGGCGAGCAGTACTTC,CASSLIVGRGEQYF
TRBV29-1,NA,TRBD2,TRBJ2-3,TGCAGCGTGGATCCTACTAGCGGGAGGGATACGCAGTATTTT,CSVDPTSGRDTQYF
TRBV11-2,NA,TRBD1,TRBJ2-1,TGTGCCAGCAGCTCCCTGGCCGGGACAGGAACCAGGGGGCAGTTCTTC,CASSSLAGTGTRGQFF
TRBV11-2,NA,NA,TRBJ1-3,TGTGCCAGCAGCTTAGGTCGGAGCCCCACCTCCTATGGAAACACCATATATTTT,CASSLGRSPTSYGNTIYF
TRBV27,NA,TRBD1,TRBJ1-2,TGTGCCAGCAGTGAGACAGGGGGGATAGGCTACACCTTC,CASSETGGIGYTF
TRBV5-4,NA,TRBD2,TRBJ2-7,TGTGCCAGCAGCTTGGGACTAGCGGAAGACTACGAGCAGTACTTC,CASSLGLAEDYEQYF
TRBV10-3,NA,NA,TRBJ2-7,TGTGCCATCAGTGAGAGGTCTACCAGGGCCCACGAGCAGTACTTC,CAISERSTRAHEQYF
TRBV30,NA,NA,TRBJ1-5,TGTGCCTGGAGTGTAATCGGGGTCAATCAGCCCCAGCATTTT,CAWSVIGVNQPQHF
TRBV5-1,NA,NA,TRBJ1-2,TGCGCCAGCAGGATTGAGGCCTATGGTGGGTATGGCTACACCTTC,CASRIEAYGGYGYTF
TRBV11-3,NA,NA,TRBJ2-2,TGTGCCAGCAGCGTAACAGGGTCAGGGGAGCTGTTTTTT,CASSVTGSGELFF
TRBV19,NA,NA,TRBJ1-5,TGTGCCAGTAGTATCCAGGGGAGGGCGCAGCCCCAGCATTTT,CASSIQGRAQPQHF
TRBV11-1,NA,TRBD1,TRBJ2-5,TGTGCCAGCAGCATCCGGGACAGAAACACGGCCTCTAGAGAGACCCAGTACTTC,CASSIRDRNTASRETQYF
TRBV5-4,once,NA,TRBJ2-7,TGTGCCAGCAGCGGCCGAGGAGGACTGAACTACGAGCAGTACTTC,CASSGRGGLNYEQYF
TRBV28,NA,TRBD2,TRBJ2-1,TGTGCCAGCAGACTAGCGGGAGGGCCAAGTGAGCAGTTCTTC,CASRLAGGPSEQFF
TRBV29-1,NA,NA,TRBJ2-3,TGCAGCGTTCGCTCCGGAGGCACAGATACGCAGTATTTT,CSVRSGGTDTQYF
TRBV28,NA,NA,TRBJ1-2,TGTGCCAGCAGTTTGAGAGGGGGGGCGGACTATGGCTACACCTTC,CASSLRGGADYGYTF
TRBV21-1,NA,NA,TRBJ2-7,TGTGCCAGCAGCAATGCCCCGCTAAGGGGTAGCGGGAATGGCTCCTCCTACGAGCAGTACTTC,CASSNAPLRGSGNGSSYEQYF
TRBV28,NA,TRBD1,TRBJ2-1,TGTGCCAGTTCACACCTCCGGGACAGGGACTTCTTC,CASSHLRDRDFF
TRBV13,NA,NA,TRBJ1-5,TGTGCCAGCAGCCTACATGGGGGGGGAAATCAGCCCCAGCATTTT,CASSLHGGGNQPQHF
TRBV6-5,NA,NA,TRBJ1-1,TGTGCCAGCAGTCTGGGAAGGGGCGCTGAAGCTTTCTTT,CASSLGRGAEAFF
TRBV6-1,NA,TRBD2,TRBJ2-3,TGTGCCAGCACCTTACTAGCGCTCAGCACAGATACGCAGTATTTT,CASTLLALSTDTQYF
TRBV7-8,NA,NA,TRBJ2-7,TGTGCCAGCAGCTTGGAATTATTTTGGGACTCCGACTACGAGCAGTACTTC,CASSLELFWDSDYEQYF
TRBV11-1,NA,TRBD1,TRBJ2-7,TGTGCCAGCAGCTTAGCCCGGACAGGAACCTACGAGCAGTACTTC,CASSLARTGTYEQYF
TRBV7-2,NA,TRBD2,TRBJ2-5,TGTGCCAGCAGCTTCAAGCGACTAGCGGGTGAAGAGACCCAGTACTTC,CASSFKRLAGEETQYF
TRBV4-2,NA,TRBD2,TRBJ2-1,TGTGCCAGCAGCCAAGACGGACTAGCGGGAGGGTTAGAATACAATGAGCAGTTCTTC,CASSQDGLAGGLEYNEQFF
TRBV2,NA,NA,TRBJ2-7,TGTGCCAGCAGTCCCGGGAACTACGAGCAGTACTTC,CASSPGNYEQYF
TRBV27,NA,NA,TRBJ2-3,TGTGCCAGCAGCCCGATTAACGCGGGTACAGATACGCAGTATTTT,CASSPINAGTDTQYF
TRBV6-6,NA,TRBD1,TRBJ2-2,TGTGCCAGCAGTTACCGGGACAGAGCCACCGGGGAGCTGTTTTTT,CASSYRDRATGELFF
TRBV5-1,NA,NA,TRBJ1-2,TGCGCCAGCCACCGAGAGGGTTTGGGATATGGCTACACCTTC,CASHREGLGYGYTF
TRBV29-1,NA,NA,TRBJ1-2,TGCAGCGTTGTCTTGGGGGCAGGTGGCTACACCTTC,CSVVLGAGGYTF
TRBV7-2,NA,NA,TRBJ1-2,TGTGCCAGCAGCTTAGATTTGACAGGACAAGTCTACACCTTC,CASSLDLTGQVYTF
TRBV5-1,NA,NA,TRBJ1-2,TGCGCCAGCAGCTTGGGCCAGGGTCGGGACTATGGCTACACCTTC,CASSLGQGRDYGYTF
TRBV7-2,NA,NA,TRBJ1-2,TGTGCCAGCAGCTTCCTAAGGGGGAGTGATGGCTACACCTTC,CASSFLRGSDGYTF
TRBV7-8,NA,TRBD2,TRBJ2-3,TGTGCCAGCAGCTTTCGGTCTAGCGGGGCAGATACGCAGTATTTT,CASSFRSSGADTQYF
TRBV4-2,NA,NA,TRBJ1-2,TGTGCCAGCAGCGGGTCTGGGGGCGGTGGACATGGCTACACCTTC,CASSGSGGGGHGYTF
TRBV4-2,NA,TRBD2,TRBJ2-7,TGTGCCAGCAGCCATCTAGCGGGGGAAAACGAGCAGTACTTC,CASSHLAGENEQYF
TRBV28,NA,NA,TRBJ2-3,TGTGCCAGCCGTTGGACAGAAAGCACAGATACGCAGTATTTT,CASRWTESTDTQYF
TRBV15,NA,NA,TRBJ1-4,TGTGCCACCAGCAGAGGACAAGTTTACAGGGATTCGGGGGAAAAACTGTTTTTT,CATSRGQVYRDSGEKLFF
TRBV10-1,NA,TRBD1,TRBJ1-2,TGCGCCAGCAGTGATACTCAGGGGGATTCGAATGGCTACACCTTC,CASSDTQGDSNGYTF
TRBV7-9,NA,NA,TRBJ1-1,TGTGCCAGCAGCTTCCCCCGGGGGGGGGTACGGAATAATGAAGCTTTCTTT,CASSFPRGGVRNNEAFF
TRBV7-9,NA,TRBD2,TRBJ2-1,TGTGCCAGCAGCTTATGGAGCGGGGGGACCTACAATGAGCAGTTCTTC,CASSLWSGGTYNEQFF